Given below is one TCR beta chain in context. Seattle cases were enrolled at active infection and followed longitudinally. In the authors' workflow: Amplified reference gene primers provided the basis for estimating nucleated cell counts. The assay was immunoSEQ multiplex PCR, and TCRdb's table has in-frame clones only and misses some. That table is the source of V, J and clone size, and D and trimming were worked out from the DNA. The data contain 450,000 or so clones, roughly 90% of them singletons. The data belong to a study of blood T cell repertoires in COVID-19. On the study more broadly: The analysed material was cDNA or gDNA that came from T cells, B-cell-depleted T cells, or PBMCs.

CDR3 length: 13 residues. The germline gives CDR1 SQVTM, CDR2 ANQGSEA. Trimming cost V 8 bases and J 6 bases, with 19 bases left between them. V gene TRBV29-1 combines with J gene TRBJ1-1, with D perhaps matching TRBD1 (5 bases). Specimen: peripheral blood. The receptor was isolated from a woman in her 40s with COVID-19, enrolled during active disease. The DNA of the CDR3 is TGCAGCCTTAGCCGTCTGGGGGGAGCTGAAGCTTTCTTT. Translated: CSLSRLGGAEAFF.